These 26 T cell receptor beta chains were sequenced from one sample in a study of response to subunit inactivated influenza vaccine. MiXCR, applied by TCRdb to the RT-PCR reads, yields one record per CDR3 protein. The repertoire consists of around 530,000 distinct CDR3 sequences, with 12% occurring once and the leading ten covering roughly a tenth. This sample comprised PBMCs from blood, obtained on the day of vaccination. The receptors derive from a man aged 45-60 years who received an inactivated influenza vaccine.

This clonotype appeared a few times. The chain links TRBV5-5 to TRBJ2-3; D perhaps matches TRBD1 (5 bases). This CDR3 has 14 residues. Germline CDR1 SGHKS, CDR2 YYEKEE (reference sequence). Trimming stripped 2 bases from V and 1 base from J, with 8 bases between. The CDR3 sequence: CASSFQGRTDTQYF. The CDR3 nucleotides read TGTGCCAGCAGCTTCCAGGGTCGCACAGATACGCAGTATTTT.

This clonotype was observed many times. The V call is TRBV12-3 or TRBV12-4, the J call TRBJ2-2; 9 positions match TRBD1. V was clipped by 5 bases and J by 5 bases; unmatched bases: 6. CDR3 length: 15 residues. In nucleotides, the CDR3 is TGTGCCAGCAGTCGGGGACAGGGAAGGACCGGGGAGCTGTTTTTT. Protein: CASSRGQGRTGELFF.

J is TRBJ2-1 and V is TRBV7-9; 7 nucleotides match TRBD2. J gave up 4 bases and V 3 bases, and 6 bases lay outside the gene matches. This CDR3 is 15 amino acids long. CDR1 is SEHNR and CDR2 is FQNEAQ in the germline V gene (reference sequence). The CDR3 here is CASSFLAELYNEQFF. The CDR3 DNA reads TGTGCCAGCAGCTTCCTAGCGGAGTTATACAATGAGCAGTTCTTC.

Worth noting for this clonotype: Mismatch with germline at one junction end may stem from a read error. The gene calls are TRBV12-3 or TRBV12-4 and TRBJ1-5, with D uncertain. The CDR3 runs 13 residues. For the CDR3, the DNA is TGTGCCAGCAGTTTGGTGCTCAATGAGCCCCAGCATTTT. This gives the protein CASSLVLNEPQHF.

The chain has TRBV12-3 or TRBV12-4 and TRBJ1-4; 8 bases map to TRBD1. The trim removed 5 bases at V and 5 bases at J, leaving 13 bases unmatched. This CDR3 has 17 residues. CDR3 protein: CASSRLTGVGSNEKLFF. Here the CDR3 DNA reads TGTGCCAGCAGTCGATTGACAGGGGTCGGCTCCAATGAAAAACTGTTTTTT.

V gene TRBV10-3 combines with J gene TRBJ2-1; D not resolved. Trimming stripped 10 bases from V and 7 bases from J, with 11 bases between. Germline CDR1 reads ENHRY; CDR2 reads SYGVKD. The CDR3 runs to 11 residues. The CDR3 loop is CATTKGNEQFF. CDR3 bases: TGTGCCACCACGAAGGGAAATGAGCAGTTCTTC.

The table lists this clonotype with a few counts. The chain couples TRBV7-2 to TRBJ2-7; a possible D gene is TRBD1 (6 bases). Germline V gives CDR1 SGHTA, CDR2 FQGNSA. V was shortened by 5 bases and J by 5 bases, with 19 bases between the two germline ends. The CDR3 has 15 residues. The CDR3 loop reads CASSKVQGPFDEQYF. CDR3 bases: TGTGCCAGCAGCAAGGTACAGGGACCCTTTGACGAGCAGTACTTC.

This clonotype has at least ten counts. This chain uses TRBV5-5 with TRBJ2-1; a possible D gene is TRBD2 (6 bases). CDR1 is SGHKS, CDR2 YYEKEE, per germline (reference sequence). The CDR3 is 15 residues long. Trimming stripped 0 bases from V and 0 bases from J, with 7 bases between. CDR3 bases: TGTGCCAGCAGCTTGGAAGCGGGCTCCTACAATGAGCAGTTCTTC. Translated, it gives CASSLEAGSYNEQFF.

This clonotype has just a few counts. The rearrangement uses TRBV5-1 and TRBJ2-2; 7 nucleotides agree with TRBD1. The J segment lost 0 bases and the V segment lost 1 base, leaving 3 bases of the junction unmatched. Germline loops: CDR1 SGHRS, CDR2 YFSETQ. The CDR3 covers 16 residues. The CDR3 spells CASSLYTGANTGELFF. Here the CDR3 DNA reads TGCGCCAGCAGCTTGTACACAGGGGCGAACACCGGGGAGCTGTTTTTT.

V and J are TRBV4-2 and TRBJ2-3; 7 bases match TRBD2. Germline V gives CDR1 LGHNA, CDR2 YNFKEQ. V lost 4 bases, J lost 2 bases, and 6 bases stayed unmatched. The CDR3 runs 15 residues. The CDR3 sequence: CASSPRLAATDTQYF. For the CDR3, the DNA is TGTGCCAGCAGCCCTAGACTAGCAGCCACAGATACGCAGTATTTT.

This chain connects TRBV10-2 to TRBJ2-2; 8 bases map to TRBD1. This CDR3 contains 17 residues. Germline CDR1 reads WSHSY; CDR2 reads SAAADI. The junction had 8 bases not matched to a gene; V was cut back by 3 bases and J by 2 bases. The chain's CDR3 is CASSDSSGTGNTGELFF. Written as DNA, the CDR3 is TGCGCCAGCAGTGACTCCTCCGGGACAGGCAACACCGGGGAGCTGTTTTTT.

In its sample, this clonotype was seen many times. This rearrangement joins TRBV5-1 to TRBJ1-2; 8 bases are a match to TRBD1. V lost 4 bases and J lost 9; bases outside the gene matches: 14. The CDR3 consists of 15 residues. Per the germline V gene, CDR1 is SGHRS and CDR2 is YFSETQ. The CDR3 spells CASSQKGQDENSYTF. CDR3 nucleotide sequence: TGCGCCAGCAGCCAGAAGGGACAGGACGAGAATAGCTACACCTTC.

In this sample, this clonotype turned up a few times. The rearrangement uses TRBV5-1 and TRBJ1-2; D remains ambiguous. This CDR3 is built from 15 residues. The ends were cut back, 4 bases at V and 5 bases at J, with 18 bases in the middle. Germline CDR1 SGHRS, CDR2 YFSETQ. DNA of the CDR3: TGCGCCAGCAGCAACGGACCGGCGGCCTCGTATGGCTACACCTTC. Translating it yields CASSNGPAASYGYTF. The full variable domain, its missing parts supplied by reference TRBV5-1 and TRBJ1-2, is KAGVTQTPRYLIKTRGQQVTLSCSPISGHRSVSWYQQTPGQGLQFLFEYFSETQRNKGNFPGRFSGRQFSNSRSEMNVSTLELGDSALYLCASSNGPAASYGYTFGSGTRLTVV.

This chain connects TRBV7-2 to TRBJ2-5, with unresolved D. The CDR3 totals 15 residues. V dropped 6 bases and J dropped 2 bases, with 16 bases sitting between them. Germline lookup yields CDR1 SGHTA and CDR2 FQGNSA. CDR3 DNA: TGTGCCAGCAGTCCCCAGGTGGGCCGACAAGAGACCCAGTACTTC. It specifies CASSPQVGRQETQYF.

The chain carries TRBV2 and TRBJ2-5; the D is unclear. The germline V gene encodes CDR1 SNHLY and CDR2 FYNNEI. This CDR3 contains 13 residues. The germline V and J ends were trimmed by 6 bases and 1 base, with 9 bases remaining between them. This chain's CDR3 is CASRLLLQETQYF. CDR3 coding DNA: TGTGCCAGCAGACTTCTTCTCCAAGAGACCCAGTACTTC. Variable domain in full (rest from reference TRBV2 and TRBJ2-5): EPEVTQTPSHQVTQMGQEVILRCVPISNHLYFYWYRQILGQKVEFLVSFYNNEISEKSEIFDDQFSVERPDGSNFTLKIRSTKLEDSAMYFCASRLLLQETQYFGPGTRLLVL.

This clonotype was seen only a few times. The chain carries TRBV6-5 and TRBJ1-5; D call uncertain. Trimming removed 3 bases at V and 5 bases at J, with 11 bases between. Per germline, CDR1 MNHEY and CDR2 SVGAGI. The CDR3 sequence is 14 residues long. The CDR3 loop reads CASSYGPQDQPQHF. CDR3 in DNA: TGTGCCAGCAGTTATGGGCCACAAGATCAGCCCCAGCATTTT.

This clonotype was seen a few times. The chain links TRBV2 to TRBJ1-4; no reliable D call. Germline V gene sequence: CDR1 SNHLY, CDR2 FYNNEI. The CDR3 has 14 residues. Trimming stripped 6 bases from V and 8 bases from J, with 16 bases between. Here the CDR3 reads CASSPGPMGEKLFF. The CDR3 DNA is TGTGCCAGCAGCCCGGGCCCTATGGGCGAAAAACTGTTTTTT.

This clonotype was seen at least ten times. The rearrangement uses TRBV4-1 and TRBJ2-1; 7 bases agree with TRBD2. The CDR3 sequence is 15 residues long. The germline V gene has CDR1 MGHRA and CDR2 YSYEKL. J gave up 4 bases and V 6 bases, and 9 bases lay outside the gene matches. The CDR3 loop is CASSLGLGFYNEQFF. DNA for the CDR3: TGCGCCAGCAGTCTAGGACTAGGCTTTTACAATGAGCAGTTCTTC.

The rearrangement joins TRBV6-2 or TRBV6-3 to TRBJ2-7; D is ambiguous. Trimming left V 6 bases short and J 1 base short, with 7 bases between. The CDR3 totals 12 residues. In germline, CDR1 is MNHEY, CDR2 SVGEGT. CDR3: CASSYTSYEQYF. Here the CDR3 DNA reads TGTGCCAGCAGCTACACGTCCTACGAGCAGTACTTC.

The V gene is TRBV4-3, the J gene TRBJ1-2; TRBD1 aligns across 7 bases. The germline V gene encodes CDR1 LGHNA and CDR2 YSLEER. Trimming at V came to 2 bases and at J to 7 bases, leaving 7 bases not matched to a gene. The CDR3 contains 14 residues. CDR3 in DNA: TGCGCCAGCAGCCAACTAGGGACAGTCGGTGGCTACACCTTC. It encodes CASSQLGTVGGYTF.

This clonotype was observed many times. The V gene is TRBV6-2 or TRBV6-3, the J gene TRBJ2-7; 8 bases line up with TRBD1. This CDR3 is built from 15 residues. The V segment lost 6 bases and the J segment 4 bases; nucleotides outside the gene matches: 11. In germline, CDR1 is MNHEY, CDR2 SVGEGT. The CDR3 DNA follows: TGTGCCAGCAGCCGCACCTTGACAGGGGTGTACGAGCAGTACTTC. It encodes CASSRTLTGVYEQYF.

This clonotype was counted many times. CDR3 DNA sequence: TGTGCCAGCAGCCGGGACAGGGGATTATTTCAGCCCCAGCATTTT. Translation gives CASSRDRGLFQPQHF. The chain recombines TRBV6-2 or TRBV6-3 with TRBJ1-5; 10 positions match TRBD1. Germline CDR1 and CDR2: MNHEY and SVGEGT. The CDR3 runs to 15 residues. J was trimmed by 6 bases and V by 6 bases; bases with no gene match: 8.

The rearrangement links TRBV12-3 or TRBV12-4 to TRBJ2-5, with 8 bases identical to TRBD2. The CDR3 runs to 16 residues. V gave up 5 bases and J gave up 3 bases; unmatched junction bases: 11. This CDR3 is CASSPRSAGEEETQYF. CDR3 in DNA: TGTGCCAGCAGTCCGCGTTCAGCGGGGGAGGAAGAGACCCAGTACTTC.

The chain carries TRBV12-3 or TRBV12-4 and TRBJ2-5; TRBD2 matches at 8 bases. The CDR3 runs to 16 residues. The V and J ends lost 5 bases and 5 bases, in that order; junction bases with no gene match: 13. Written as DNA, the CDR3 is TGTGCCAGCAGTGTCCCTCTGGCGGGGGGCCGGGAGACCCAGTACTTC. Translating gives CASSVPLAGGRETQYF.

The chain has TRBV3-1 and TRBJ2-2, with D hard to call. Germline V CDR1 and CDR2: LGHDT, YNNKEL (reference sequence). V gave up 7 bases and J gave up 7 bases, with 13 bases separating them. This CDR3 is 13 amino acids long. In DNA, the CDR3 is TGTGCCAGCACCCTTTCCGTTTTCGGGGAGCTGTTTTTT. Its translation is CASTLSVFGELFF. The full variable domain, rest sourced from reference TRBV3-1 and TRBJ2-2, is DTAVSQTPKYLVTQMGNDKSIKCEQNLGHDTMYWYKQDSKKFLKIMFSYNNKELIINETVPNRFSPKSPDKAHLNLHINSLELGDSAVYFCASTLSVFGELFFGEGSRLTVL.

The chain is built from TRBV5-1 and TRBJ2-1; D remains ambiguous. Trimming pared 0 bases from V and 8 bases from J, leaving 6 bases between. This CDR3 region has 12 residues. The germline gives CDR1 SGHRS, CDR2 YFSETQ. The CDR3, as DNA: TGCGCCAGCAGCTTGGAGGGCCATGAGCAGTTCTTC. Translation: CASSLEGHEQFF.